This T cell receptor (beta chain) was found in a study of blood T cells in healthy people across ages. Broader study findings: Underestimates were what the diversity estimates from one million T cells were considered to be. With age, beta diversity per million T cells declined roughly linearly, significantly by 30 to 40.

Regarding this clonotype: Antigen unknown.

The CDR3 runs to 11 residues. Through a sample-barcoded 5' primer and a J-beta primer mix, a second PCR was run for roughly 6 to 12 cycles. TCRdb re-analysed the 5' RACE reads in MiXCR, keeping a single row per CDR3 protein. The sample lists around 710,000 distinct CDR3 sequences, approximately 39% occurring once. This TCR came from a woman aged 55-69 years in good health. The chain links TRBV1 to TRBJ2-5. The DNA end is a closer match to TRBJ2-7, so the J assignment may be wrong. TRBV1 is described as a pseudogene. Sequencing input: blood. CDR3 coding DNA: TGCGCCAGCAGCCATCCGAACGAGCAGTACTTC. Translating gives CASSHPNEQYF.